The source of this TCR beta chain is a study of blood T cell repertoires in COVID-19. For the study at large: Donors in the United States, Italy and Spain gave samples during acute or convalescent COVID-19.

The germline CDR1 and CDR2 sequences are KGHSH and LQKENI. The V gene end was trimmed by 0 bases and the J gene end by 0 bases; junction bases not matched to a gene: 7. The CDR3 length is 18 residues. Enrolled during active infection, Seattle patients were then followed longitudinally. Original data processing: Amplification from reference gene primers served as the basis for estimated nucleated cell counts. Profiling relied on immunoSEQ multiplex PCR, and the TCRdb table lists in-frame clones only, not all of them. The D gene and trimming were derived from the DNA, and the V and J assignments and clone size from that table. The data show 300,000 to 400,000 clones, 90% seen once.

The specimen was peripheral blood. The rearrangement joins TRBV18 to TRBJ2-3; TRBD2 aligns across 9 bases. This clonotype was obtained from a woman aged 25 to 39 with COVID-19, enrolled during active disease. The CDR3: CASSPPGLAYTSTDTQYF. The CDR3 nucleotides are TGTGCCAGCTCACCACCGGGACTAGCTTATACTAGCACAGATACGCAGTATTTT.